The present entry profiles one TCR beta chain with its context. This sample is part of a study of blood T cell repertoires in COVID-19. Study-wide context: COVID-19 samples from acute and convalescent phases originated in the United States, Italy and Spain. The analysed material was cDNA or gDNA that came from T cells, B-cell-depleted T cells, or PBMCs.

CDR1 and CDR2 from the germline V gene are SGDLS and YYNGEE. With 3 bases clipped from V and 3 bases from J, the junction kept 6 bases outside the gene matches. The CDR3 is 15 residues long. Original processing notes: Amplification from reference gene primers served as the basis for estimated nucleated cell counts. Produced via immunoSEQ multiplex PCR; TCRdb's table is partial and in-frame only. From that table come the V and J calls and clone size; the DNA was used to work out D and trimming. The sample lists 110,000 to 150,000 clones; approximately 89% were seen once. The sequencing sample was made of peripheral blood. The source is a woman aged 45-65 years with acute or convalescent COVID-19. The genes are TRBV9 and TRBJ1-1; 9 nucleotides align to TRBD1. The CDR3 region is CASSGTGAIDTEAFF. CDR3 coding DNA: TGTGCCAGCAGCGGGACAGGGGCTATTGACACTGAAGCTTTCTTT.